The rows below give T cell receptor beta chains drawn from one sample of a study of vaccination effects on CD4 cells after COVID-19. Using immunoSEQ multiplex PCR, the repertoire was profiled, and TCRdb retains in-frame clones only, with some absent. The sample lists around 79,000 clones, around 79% occurring once. No antigen has been identified for these receptors. The sample was CD4+ T cells from PBMCs cultured with SARS-CoV-2 spike peptides, taken before COVID-19 vaccination. These receptors came from a human donor who received a COVID-19 vaccine. Each CDR3 is given with its conserved first and last residue. D genes are given only for firm matches. Size is stated for part of the rows, as once, few or many counts, or as a class when the clone is expanded.

D: TRBD1; J: TRBJ2-5; size: NA; V: TRBV6-2/TRBV6-3; DNA: TGTGCCAGCAGCCAGGGACAGGTGAACCAAGAGACCCAGTACTTC; CDR3: CASSQGQVNQETQYF
D: TRBD1; J: TRBJ2-1; size: once; V: TRBV7-2; DNA: TGTGCCAGCAGCTCAGGGGGTTTGACTGGCTCCTACAATGAGCAGTTCTTC; CDR3: CASSSGGLTGSYNEQFF
D: NA; J: TRBJ1-4; size: NA; V: TRBV15; DNA: TGTGCCACCAGCCGGGATGAAAAACTGTTTTTT; CDR3: CATSRDEKLFF
D: NA; J: TRBJ1-2; size: NA; V: TRBV19; DNA: TGTGCCAGTAGTAGTCGCTCCAGGGAGCTCTATGGCTACACCTTC; CDR3: CASSSRSRELYGYTF
D: TRBD1; J: TRBJ1-1; size: NA; V: TRBV19; DNA: TGTGCCAGTAGCTGGCAGGGGGCGCGGAACACTGAAGCTTTCTTT; CDR3: CASSWQGARNTEAFF
D: NA; J: TRBJ2-1; size: NA; V: TRBV10-1; DNA: TGCGCCAGCAGTGAACAGCGAAAGACCTACAATGAGCAGTTCTTC; CDR3: CASSEQRKTYNEQFF
D: TRBD1; J: TRBJ1-2; size: NA; V: TRBV12-3/TRBV12-4; DNA: TGTGCCAGCAGCCCCGACAGGGTAGGTGGCTACACCTTC; CDR3: CASSPDRVGGYTF
D: TRBD1; J: TRBJ1-2; size: few; V: TRBV9; DNA: TGTGCCAGCAGCGTAGGAGGAGGGGGCGGAGGCTACACCTTC; CDR3: CASSVGGGGGGYTF
D: TRBD1; J: TRBJ1-2; size: NA; V: TRBV19; DNA: TGTGCCAGTAGTCATGGACCATGGACAGGTTTGGCTAACTATGGCTACACCTTC; CDR3: CASSHGPWTGLANYGYTF
D: NA; J: TRBJ1-1; size: NA; V: TRBV15; DNA: TGTGCCACCAGCAGAGCCGGTATGAACACTGAAGCTTTCTTT; CDR3: CATSRAGMNTEAFF
D: NA; J: TRBJ2-2; size: NA; V: TRBV4-3; DNA: TGCGCCAGCAGCCGGGAGATCACCGGGGAGCTGTTTTTT; CDR3: CASSREITGELFF
D: TRBD1; J: TRBJ1-1; size: NA; V: TRBV7-9; DNA: TGTGCCAGCAGCCCAAGGGACAGGGGGATTGGGGCCACTGAAGCTTTCTTT; CDR3: CASSPRDRGIGATEAFF
D: NA; J: TRBJ1-3; size: NA; V: TRBV3-1/TRBV3-2; DNA: TGTGCCAGCAGCCAAGCCCCAGGGAACACCATATATTTT; CDR3: CASSQAPGNTIYF
D: NA; J: TRBJ1-4; size: NA; V: TRBV18; DNA: TGTGCCAGCTCACCCTCCCTGGGCGGTAATGAAAAACTGTTTTTT; CDR3: CASSPSLGGNEKLFF
D: NA; J: TRBJ2-1; size: NA; V: TRBV21-1; DNA: TGTGCCAGCAGCAATTACGAGGAGTCCTACAATGAGCAGTTCTTC; CDR3: CASSNYEESYNEQFF
D: NA; J: TRBJ1-1; size: NA; V: TRBV5-4; DNA: TGTGCCAGCACCCTTGGGGGCACTGAAGCTTTCTTT; CDR3: CASTLGGTEAFF
D: NA; J: TRBJ1-1; size: NA; V: TRBV2; DNA: TGTGCCAGCAGAGGGTTGGGGAGGGGGTCTGAAGCTTTCTTT; CDR3: CASRGLGRGSEAFF
D: NA; J: TRBJ2-3; size: once; V: TRBV3-1/TRBV3-2; DNA: TGTGCCAGCAGCCGGCAGGGGACAGATACGCAGTATTTT; CDR3: CASSRQGTDTQYF
D: TRBD2; J: TRBJ2-2; size: once; V: TRBV5-4; DNA: TGTGCCAGCAGCTTGGCCGGACTAGCGGGCACCGGGGAGCTGTTTTTT; CDR3: CASSLAGLAGTGELFF
D: NA; J: TRBJ1-3; size: NA; V: TRBV29-1; DNA: TGCAGCGTTGCGGGGTCCCAAGACACCATATATTTT; CDR3: CSVAGSQDTIYF
D: NA; J: TRBJ2-5; size: NA; V: TRBV7-3; DNA: TGTGCCAGCAGCAAACAGGGAGGAGAGACCCAGTACTTC; CDR3: CASSKQGGETQYF
D: NA; J: TRBJ1-4; size: NA; V: TRBV7-9; DNA: TGTGCCAGCAGCTTAGGGCAGGCCCCAACTAATGAAAAACTGTTTTTT; CDR3: CASSLGQAPTNEKLFF
D: NA; J: TRBJ1-2; size: NA; V: TRBV11-2; DNA: TGTGCCAGCAGCTTAGACGCAGGGAGCTATGGCTACACCTTC; CDR3: CASSLDAGSYGYTF
D: TRBD1; J: TRBJ1-3; size: NA; V: TRBV30; DNA: TGTGCCTGGAGTGGATACAGGGGTGGAAACACCATATATTTT; CDR3: CAWSGYRGGNTIYF
D: NA; J: TRBJ1-6; size: NA; V: TRBV12-3/TRBV12-4; DNA: TGTGCCAGCAGTTTACAGAATTCACCCCTCCACTTT; CDR3: CASSLQNSPLHF
D: NA; J: TRBJ1-2; size: NA; V: TRBV7-5; DNA: TGTGCCAGAAGCACCTCCACAGGGGTGGAATATGGCTACACCTTC; CDR3: CARSTSTGVEYGYTF
D: NA; J: TRBJ2-3; size: NA; V: TRBV5-5; DNA: TGTGCCAGCAGCAAAAGCCAACCTTCTAATACGCAGTATTTT; CDR3: CASSKSQPSNTQYF
D: TRBD1; J: TRBJ2-1; size: NA; V: TRBV5-4; DNA: TGTGCCAGCAGCTTTGACAGGGCACCATCCTACAATGAGCAGTTCTTC; CDR3: CASSFDRAPSYNEQFF
D: TRBD1; J: TRBJ1-1; size: NA; V: TRBV18; DNA: TGTGCCAGCTCACCGACGATGGGGACAGGGGGCGACTCTATCTTT; CDR3: CASSPTMGTGGDSIF
D: TRBD1; J: TRBJ2-3; size: NA; V: TRBV24-1; DNA: TGTGCCACCAGTGATCCGAACAGGGGGTGGGGAGATACGCAGTATTTT; CDR3: CATSDPNRGWGDTQYF
D: TRBD1; J: TRBJ1-2; size: NA; V: TRBV5-8; DNA: TGTGCCAGCAGCTTGGTAGCGGGACAGGGGGATGGCTACACCTTC; CDR3: CASSLVAGQGDGYTF
D: TRBD1; J: TRBJ1-1; size: NA; V: TRBV7-8; DNA: TGTGCCAGCAGCTTCGGGACAGCGAACACTGAAGCTTTCTTT; CDR3: CASSFGTANTEAFF
D: NA; J: TRBJ1-4; size: NA; V: TRBV13; DNA: TGTGCCAGCAGCTTAGGGGGGGATCACAATGAAAAACTGTTTTTT; CDR3: CASSLGGDHNEKLFF
D: NA; J: TRBJ1-6; size: once; V: TRBV6-5; DNA: TGTGCCAGCAGTTACGGTGGGTTTATGAATTCACCCCTCCACTTT; CDR3: CASSYGGFMNSPLHF
D: NA; J: TRBJ2-3; size: NA; V: TRBV30; DNA: TGTGCCTCTGGACCGGGCGGGACTGCGACAGATACGCAGTATTTT; CDR3: CASGPGGTATDTQYF
D: NA; J: TRBJ1-2; size: NA; V: TRBV5-3; DNA: TGTGCCAGAACGTTCAGGACTCGCCATGGCTACACCTTC; CDR3: CARTFRTRHGYTF
D: NA; J: TRBJ2-6; size: NA; V: TRBV5-4; DNA: TGTGCCAGCAGCCCGCGGGTTGAGGGCAGGGCTGGGGCCAACGTCCTGACTTTC; CDR3: CASSPRVEGRAGANVLTF
D: NA; J: TRBJ2-5; size: NA; V: TRBV4-1; DNA: TGCGCCAGCAGCCTTGGGTTAGGGGGGGGTCAGGAGACCCAGTACTTC; CDR3: CASSLGLGGGQETQYF
D: TRBD1; J: TRBJ2-6; size: NA; V: TRBV7-3; DNA: TGTGCCAGCAGCTTAAGGGCAGGGGGCGCCGGGTCCGGGGCCAACGTCCTGACTTTC; CDR3: CASSLRAGGAGSGANVLTF
D: NA; J: TRBJ1-5; size: few; V: TRBV30; DNA: TGTGCCTGGGGGGGCAATCAGCCCCAGCATTTT; CDR3: CAWGGNQPQHF
D: NA; J: TRBJ2-5; size: NA; V: TRBV6-5; DNA: TGTGCCAGTTCCTCGGGACAACTCCGGGAGACCCAGTACTTC; CDR3: CASSSGQLRETQYF
D: TRBD1; J: TRBJ1-1; size: NA; V: TRBV7-2; DNA: TGTGCCAGCAGCCCAGAGGGACAGATAAAAAGGACTGAAGCTTTCTTT; CDR3: CASSPEGQIKRTEAFF
D: NA; J: TRBJ2-3; size: NA; V: TRBV5-1; DNA: TGCGCCAGCAGCGAGGAGAACAGGGTAGATACGCAGTATTTT; CDR3: CASSEENRVDTQYF
D: NA; J: TRBJ1-2; size: few; V: TRBV14; DNA: TGTGCCAGCAGCCAAGATCTTGGGGGGCTCAACTATGGCTACACCTTC; CDR3: CASSQDLGGLNYGYTF
D: NA; J: TRBJ2-2; size: NA; V: TRBV11-2; DNA: TGTGCCAGCAGCCGTCAGACAGCTTCGAACACCGGGGAGCTGTTTTTT; CDR3: CASSRQTASNTGELFF
D: TRBD2; J: TRBJ2-2; size: NA; V: TRBV5-4; DNA: TGTGCCAGCAGCTTGGTGGCTAGCGGGGGAATCACCGGGGAGCTGTTTTTT; CDR3: CASSLVASGGITGELFF
D: TRBD1; J: TRBJ1-5; size: NA; V: TRBV9; DNA: TGTGCCAGCAGCGTAGATCCAGGGGGGGGACAGCCCCAGCATTTT; CDR3: CASSVDPGGGQPQHF
D: TRBD1; J: TRBJ2-1; size: NA; V: TRBV19; DNA: TGTGCCAGTAGTATCTTAGGACAGGGGGCCTTCCATGAGCAGTTCTTC; CDR3: CASSILGQGAFHEQFF
D: NA; J: TRBJ1-2; size: NA; V: TRBV6-4; DNA: TGTGCCAGCAGTCTTCCGGGACAAGATTTGTATGGCTACACCTTC; CDR3: CASSLPGQDLYGYTF
D: NA; J: TRBJ2-5; size: NA; V: TRBV18; DNA: TGTGCCAGCTCAAACAGTATCCAAGAGACCCAGTACTTC; CDR3: CASSNSIQETQYF
D: NA; J: TRBJ2-3; size: NA; V: TRBV2; DNA: TGTGCCAGCAGTGAACCCCCTATAAGAAGCACAGATACGCAGTATTTT; CDR3: CASSEPPIRSTDTQYF
D: TRBD1; J: TRBJ1-2; size: NA; V: TRBV10-3; DNA: TGTGCCATCAGTGTTCCGACAGGGCTCTATGGCTACACCTTC; CDR3: CAISVPTGLYGYTF
D: NA; J: TRBJ2-2; size: NA; V: TRBV5-4; DNA: TGTGCCAGCAGCGGACCTACGGGGGGCTGGAACACCGGGGAGCTGTTTTTT; CDR3: CASSGPTGGWNTGELFF
D: TRBD1; J: TRBJ2-1; size: NA; V: TRBV10-1; DNA: TGCGCCAGCAGTGAGAGGACAGGGAGCTCGGGTAATGAGCAGTTCTTC; CDR3: CASSERTGSSGNEQFF
D: NA; J: TRBJ2-1; size: few; V: TRBV7-8; DNA: TGTGCCAGCAGCCTATCACGGGTAGCAGATGAGCAGTTCTTC; CDR3: CASSLSRVADEQFF
D: TRBD1; J: TRBJ1-4; size: NA; V: TRBV3-1/TRBV3-2; DNA: TGTGCCAGCAGCCAACAGGGGGCGGAAAAACTGTTTTTT; CDR3: CASSQQGAEKLFF
D: NA; J: TRBJ1-1; size: NA; V: TRBV2; DNA: TGTGCCAGCAGAAGAGCCCGGGACGGGAACACTGAAGCTTTCTTT; CDR3: CASRRARDGNTEAFF